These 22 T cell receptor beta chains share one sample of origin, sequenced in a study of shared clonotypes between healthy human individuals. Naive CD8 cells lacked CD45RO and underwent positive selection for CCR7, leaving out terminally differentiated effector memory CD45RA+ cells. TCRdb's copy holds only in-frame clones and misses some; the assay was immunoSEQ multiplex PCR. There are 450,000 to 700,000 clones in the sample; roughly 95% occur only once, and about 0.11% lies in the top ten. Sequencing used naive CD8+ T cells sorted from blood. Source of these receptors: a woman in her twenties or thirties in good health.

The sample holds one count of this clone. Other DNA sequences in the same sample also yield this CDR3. In DNA, the CDR3 is TGTGCCAGCAGTTACTCTGGCACAGATACGCAGTATTTT. Amino acid sequence: CASSYSGTDTQYF. The chain couples TRBV6-5 to TRBJ2-3; D gene ambiguous. Trimming pared 0 bases from V and 1 base from J, leaving 2 bases between. Germline CDR1 is MNHEY and CDR2 is SVGAGI. The CDR3 has 13 residues.

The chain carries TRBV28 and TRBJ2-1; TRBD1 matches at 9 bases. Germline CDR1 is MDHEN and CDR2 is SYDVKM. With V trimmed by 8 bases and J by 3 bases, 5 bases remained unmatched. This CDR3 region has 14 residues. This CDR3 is CASCTGGGYNEQFF. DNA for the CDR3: TGTGCCAGCTGTACAGGGGGCGGCTACAATGAGCAGTTCTTC.

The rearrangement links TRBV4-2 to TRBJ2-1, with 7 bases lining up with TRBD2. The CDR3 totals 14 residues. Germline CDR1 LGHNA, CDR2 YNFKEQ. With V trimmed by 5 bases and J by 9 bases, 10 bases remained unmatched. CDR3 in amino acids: CASSFSRLALEQFF. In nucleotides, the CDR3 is TGTGCCAGCAGCTTTTCTAGACTAGCTCTTGAGCAGTTCTTC.

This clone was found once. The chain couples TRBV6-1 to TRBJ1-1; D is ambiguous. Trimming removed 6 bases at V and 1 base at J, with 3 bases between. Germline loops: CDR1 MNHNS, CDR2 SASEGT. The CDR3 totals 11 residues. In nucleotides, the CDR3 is TGTGCCAGCAGGTCGAACACTGAAGCTTTCTTT. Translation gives CASRSNTEAFF.

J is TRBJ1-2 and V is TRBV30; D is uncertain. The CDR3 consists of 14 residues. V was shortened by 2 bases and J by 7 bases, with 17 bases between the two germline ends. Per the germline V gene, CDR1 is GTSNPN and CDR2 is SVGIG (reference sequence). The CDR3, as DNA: TGTGCCTGGAGTACCACCCGGAACACCGGTGGCTACACCTTC. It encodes CAWSTTRNTGGYTF.

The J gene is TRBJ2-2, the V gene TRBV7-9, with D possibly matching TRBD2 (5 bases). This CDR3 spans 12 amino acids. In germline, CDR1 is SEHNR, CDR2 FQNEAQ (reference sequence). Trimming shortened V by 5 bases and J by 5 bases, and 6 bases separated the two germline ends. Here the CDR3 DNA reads TGTGCCAGCAGCGGGGAGACCGGGGAGCTGTTTTTT. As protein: CASSGETGELFF.

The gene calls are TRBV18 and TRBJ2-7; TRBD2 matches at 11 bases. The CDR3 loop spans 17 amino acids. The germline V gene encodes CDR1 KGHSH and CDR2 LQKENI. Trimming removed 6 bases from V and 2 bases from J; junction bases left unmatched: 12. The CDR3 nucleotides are TGTGCCAGCTCCCCCCGCTCAACTAGCGGGAGACCCTACGAGCAGTACTTC. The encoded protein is CASSPRSTSGRPYEQYF.

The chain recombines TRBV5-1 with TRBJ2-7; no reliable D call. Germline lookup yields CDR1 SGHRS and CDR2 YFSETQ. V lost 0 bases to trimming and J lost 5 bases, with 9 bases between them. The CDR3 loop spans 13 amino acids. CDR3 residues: CASSLGTKDEQYF. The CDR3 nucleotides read TGCGCCAGCAGCTTGGGAACCAAGGACGAGCAGTACTTC. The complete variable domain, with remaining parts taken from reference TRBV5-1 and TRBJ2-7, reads KAGVTQTPRYLIKTRGQQVTLSCSPISGHRSVSWYQQTPGQGLQFLFEYFSETQRNKGNFPGRFSGRQFSNSRSEMNVSTLELGDSALYLCASSLGTKDEQYFGPGTRLTVT.

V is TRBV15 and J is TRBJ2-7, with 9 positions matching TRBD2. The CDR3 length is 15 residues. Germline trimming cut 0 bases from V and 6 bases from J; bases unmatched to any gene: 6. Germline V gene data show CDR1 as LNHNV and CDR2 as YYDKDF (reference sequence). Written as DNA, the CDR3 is TGTGCCACCAGCAGAGAGGTAGCGGGAGTCTCCGAGCAGTACTTC. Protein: CATSREVAGVSEQYF.

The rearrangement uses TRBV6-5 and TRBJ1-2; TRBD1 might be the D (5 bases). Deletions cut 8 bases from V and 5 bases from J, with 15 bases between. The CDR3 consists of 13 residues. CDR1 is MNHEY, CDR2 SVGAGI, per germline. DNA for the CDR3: TGTGCCAGCGTGCGGGGGGGTAGGTATGGCTACACCTTC. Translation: CASVRGGRYGYTF.

CDR3 bases: TGTGCCAGCAGCCCCTCGACACAATCCTACGAGCAGTACTTC. Its translation is CASSPSTQSYEQYF. The chain recombines TRBV7-9 with TRBJ2-7; no clear D. Germline V gene data show CDR1 as SEHNR and CDR2 as FQNEAQ (reference sequence). The CDR3 runs 14 residues. Trimming removed 5 bases at V and 1 base at J, with 12 bases between. Full variable domain (outside the CDR3, taken from reference TRBV7-9 and TRBJ2-7): DTGVSQNPRHKITKRGQNVTFRCDPISEHNRLYWYRQTLGQGPEFLTYFQNEAQLEKSRLLSDRFSAERPKGSFSTLEIQRTEQGDSAMYLCASSPSTQSYEQYFGPGTRLTVT.

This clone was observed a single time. The CDR3 nucleotides read TGTGCCAGCAGCTTAGGGACTAGCGACTACACCGGGGAGCTGTTTTTT. Translated, it gives CASSLGTSDYTGELFF. The rearrangement joins TRBV7-9 to TRBJ2-2; 9 positions match TRBD2. Trimming removed 1 base from V and 3 bases from J; junction bases left unmatched: 3. The CDR3 spans 16 residues. CDR1 SEHNR and CDR2 FQNEAQ come from the germline V gene (reference sequence). The entire variable domain, with the rest obtained from reference TRBV7-9 and TRBJ2-2, is as follows: DTGVSQNPRHKITKRGQNVTFRCDPISEHNRLYWYRQTLGQGPEFLTYFQNEAQLEKSRLLSDRFSAERPKGSFSTLEIQRTEQGDSAMYLCASSLGTSDYTGELFFGEGSRLTVL.

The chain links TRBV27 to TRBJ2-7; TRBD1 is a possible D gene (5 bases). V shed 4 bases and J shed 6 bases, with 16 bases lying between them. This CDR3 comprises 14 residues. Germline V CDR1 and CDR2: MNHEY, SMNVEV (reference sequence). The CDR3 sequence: CASSWAQGSGEQYF. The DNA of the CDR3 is TGTGCCAGCAGTTGGGCCCAGGGATCTGGCGAGCAGTACTTC.

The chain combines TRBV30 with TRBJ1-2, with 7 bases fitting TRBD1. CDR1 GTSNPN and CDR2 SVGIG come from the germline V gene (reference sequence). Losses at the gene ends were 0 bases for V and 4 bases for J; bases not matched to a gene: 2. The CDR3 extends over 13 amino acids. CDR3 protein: CAWSVGDSYGYTF. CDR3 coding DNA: TGTGCCTGGAGTGTGGGGGACAGCTATGGCTACACCTTC.

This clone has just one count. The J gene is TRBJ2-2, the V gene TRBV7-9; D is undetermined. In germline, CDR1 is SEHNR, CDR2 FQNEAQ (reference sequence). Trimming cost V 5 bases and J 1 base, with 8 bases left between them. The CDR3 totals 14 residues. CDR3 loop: CASSEQMNTGELFF. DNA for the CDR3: TGTGCCAGCAGCGAACAGATGAACACCGGGGAGCTGTTTTTT.

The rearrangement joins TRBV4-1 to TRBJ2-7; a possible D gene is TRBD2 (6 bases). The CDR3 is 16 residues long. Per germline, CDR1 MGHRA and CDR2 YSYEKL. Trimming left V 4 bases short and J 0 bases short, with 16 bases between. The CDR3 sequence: CASSLSIREPSYEQYF. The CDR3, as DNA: TGCGCCAGCAGCCTCTCTATACGGGAGCCCTCCTACGAGCAGTACTTC.

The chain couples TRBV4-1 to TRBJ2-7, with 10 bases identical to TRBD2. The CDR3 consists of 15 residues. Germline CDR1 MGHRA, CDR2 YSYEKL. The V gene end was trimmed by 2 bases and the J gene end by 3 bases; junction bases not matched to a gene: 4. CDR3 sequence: CASSQRSGRHYEQYF. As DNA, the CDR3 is TGCGCCAGCAGCCAACGTAGCGGGAGGCACTACGAGCAGTACTTC.

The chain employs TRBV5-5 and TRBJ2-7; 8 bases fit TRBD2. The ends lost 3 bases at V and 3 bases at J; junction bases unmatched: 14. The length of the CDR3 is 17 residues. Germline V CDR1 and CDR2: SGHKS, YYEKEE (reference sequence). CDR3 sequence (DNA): TGTGCCAGCAGCTCCGAGGGGTCGGCGGGAGGATTCTACGAGCAGTACTTC. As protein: CASSSEGSAGGFYEQYF.

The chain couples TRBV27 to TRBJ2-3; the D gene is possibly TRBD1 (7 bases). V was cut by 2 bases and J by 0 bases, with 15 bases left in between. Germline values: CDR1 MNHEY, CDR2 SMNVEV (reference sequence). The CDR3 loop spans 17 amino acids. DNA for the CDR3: TGTGCCAGCAGTTTAAGGGGGCGGGACCCTAGCACAGATACGCAGTATTTT. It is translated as CASSLRGRDPSTDTQYF.

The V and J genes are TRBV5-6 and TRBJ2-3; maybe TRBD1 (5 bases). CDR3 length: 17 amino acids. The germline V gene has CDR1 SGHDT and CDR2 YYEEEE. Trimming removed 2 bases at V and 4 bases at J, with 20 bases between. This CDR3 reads CASSFRTRVSFPDTQYF. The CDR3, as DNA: TGTGCCAGCAGCTTTCGAACCAGGGTCTCCTTCCCAGATACGCAGTATTTT.

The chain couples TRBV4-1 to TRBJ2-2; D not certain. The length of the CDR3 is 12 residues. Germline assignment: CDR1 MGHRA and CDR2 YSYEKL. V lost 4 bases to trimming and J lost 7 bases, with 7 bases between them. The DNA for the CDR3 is TGCGCCAGCAGCCCCGGCGTCGGGGAGCTGTTTTTT. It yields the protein CASSPGVGELFF.

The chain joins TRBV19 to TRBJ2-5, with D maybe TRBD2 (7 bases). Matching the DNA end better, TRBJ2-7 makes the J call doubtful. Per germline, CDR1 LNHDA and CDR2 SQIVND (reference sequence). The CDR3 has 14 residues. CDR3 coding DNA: TGTGCCAGTAGTGATTCGGGGGGCTTCTACGAGCAGTACTTC. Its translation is CASSDSGGFYEQYF.